This entry is about one TCR beta chain. The antigen remains unidentified. PCR involved 60 Vbeta and 13 Jbeta primers. Measured with immunoSEQ multiplex PCR; TCRdb has only the in-frame clones, and not every one. The sample lists 150,000 to 200,000 clones; about three quarters were seen once. The source of the sample is a study of cytomegalovirus exposure and HLA in healthy donors. Study outcomes and limitations: In a later analysis, an Asian-associated ancestry cluster reportedly showed fewer N-insertions than the roughly 710-donor mean.

This TCR derives from a young man in good health and CMV-seronegative. The sequenced sample consisted of PBMCs.

The CDR3 here is CASGREGWAFF. The CDR3 DNA follows: TGTGCTTCCGGACGGGAGGGTTGGGCTTTCTTT. The chain joins TRBV25-1 to TRBJ1-1; no clear D. The CDR3 is 11 amino acids. Germline CDR1 MGHDK, CDR2 SYGVNS.